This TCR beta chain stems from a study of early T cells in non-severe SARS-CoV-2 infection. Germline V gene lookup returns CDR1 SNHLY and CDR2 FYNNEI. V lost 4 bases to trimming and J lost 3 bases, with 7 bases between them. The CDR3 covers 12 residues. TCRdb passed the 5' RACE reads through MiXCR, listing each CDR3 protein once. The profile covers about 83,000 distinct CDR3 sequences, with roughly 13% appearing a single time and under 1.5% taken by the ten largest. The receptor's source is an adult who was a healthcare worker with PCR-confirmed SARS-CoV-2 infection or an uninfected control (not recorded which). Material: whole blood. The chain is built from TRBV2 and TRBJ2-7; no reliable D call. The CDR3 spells CASSAADYEQYF. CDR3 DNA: TGTGCCAGCAGTGCGGCAGACTACGAGCAGTACTTC.